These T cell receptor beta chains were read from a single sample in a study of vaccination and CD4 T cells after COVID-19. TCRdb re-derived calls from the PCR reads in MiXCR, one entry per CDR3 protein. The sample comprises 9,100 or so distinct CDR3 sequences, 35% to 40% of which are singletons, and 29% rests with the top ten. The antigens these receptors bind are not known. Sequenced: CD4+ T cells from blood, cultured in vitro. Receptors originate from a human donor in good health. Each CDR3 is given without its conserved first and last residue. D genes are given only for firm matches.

CDR3: SASDYGINGSPLH
J: TRBJ1-6
V: TRBV20-1
D: .

CDR3: ASSVGGDYGYT
J: TRBJ1-2
V: TRBV2
D: .

CDR3: ASRSPGSGQPQH
J: TRBJ1-5
V: TRBV6-1
D: .

CDR3: AISDLNTEAF
J: TRBJ1-1
V: TRBV10-3
D: .

CDR3: SAMDRGPNDSGNTIY
J: TRBJ1-3
V: TRBV20-1
D: TRBD1

CDR3: ASSLGNYGYT
J: TRBJ1-2
V: TRBV5-6
D: .

CDR3: SAREPRNTGELF
J: TRBJ2-2
V: TRBV20-1
D: .

CDR3: SGGQVNTGELF
J: TRBJ2-2
V: TRBV29-1
D: TRBD1

CDR3: ASSTHRGNTEAF
J: TRBJ1-1
V: TRBV5-1
D: .

CDR3: ASSIRLRETQY
J: TRBJ2-5
V: TRBV27
D: .

CDR3: ASSPEAVNGEAF
J: TRBJ1-1
V: TRBV7-6
D: .

CDR3: SANSDGYT
J: TRBJ1-2
V: TRBV20-1
D: .

CDR3: SARARTGTGTNTGELF
J: TRBJ2-2
V: TRBV20-1
D: TRBD1

CDR3: SARAGANTGELF
J: TRBJ2-2
V: TRBV20-1
D: .

CDR3: ATRQSLNTEAF
J: TRBJ1-1
V: TRBV2
D: .

CDR3: ASSVGPETQY
J: TRBJ2-5
V: TRBV2
D: .

CDR3: ASSQDSYSPLH
J: TRBJ1-6
V: TRBV6-1
D: .

CDR3: AWDREGNQPQH
J: TRBJ1-5
V: TRBV30
D: TRBD1

CDR3: ASSVSRRGTTYEQY
J: TRBJ2-7
V: TRBV25-1
D: TRBD2

CDR3: ASSWMGQQETQY
J: TRBJ2-5
V: TRBV12-3/TRBV12-4
D: TRBD1

CDR3: SARSPSGGFHEQF
J: TRBJ2-1
V: TRBV20-1
D: TRBD2

CDR3: ASTELYGYT
J: TRBJ1-2
V: TRBV2
D: .

CDR3: ASSIQETQY
J: TRBJ2-5
V: TRBV2
D: .

CDR3: ASSFTQGSYEQY
J: TRBJ2-7
V: TRBV12-3/TRBV12-4
D: .

CDR3: ASSPTQIANTEAF
J: TRBJ1-1
V: TRBV5-1
D: .

CDR3: ASSLAGEGGVRQPQH
J: TRBJ1-5
V: TRBV7-9
D: .

CDR3: ASTQGWGPTYEQY
J: TRBJ2-7
V: TRBV19
D: .

CDR3: SARDQGRMTEAF
J: TRBJ1-1
V: TRBV20-1
D: .

CDR3: ASSARTEGKLF
J: TRBJ1-4
V: TRBV7-6
D: .

CDR3: ASSLDNLGAF
J: TRBJ1-1
V: TRBV7-9
D: .

CDR3: AITIGTGNTEAF
J: TRBJ1-1
V: TRBV10-3
D: .

CDR3: ASSIWAGEQPQH
J: TRBJ1-5
V: TRBV19
D: .

CDR3: SARRGAGVGYEQY
J: .
V: TRBV20-1
D: .

CDR3: ASSPAYRVAGAF
J: TRBJ1-1
V: TRBV7-9
D: .

CDR3: ASPVWGGLGAF
J: TRBJ1-1
V: TRBV6-1
D: .

CDR3: SARDFKFGRQGSSGYT
J: TRBJ1-2
V: TRBV20-1
D: .

CDR3: ASSVSTANTEAF
J: TRBJ1-1
V: TRBV7-2
D: .

CDR3: ASSASLSYNSPLH
J: TRBJ1-6
V: TRBV2
D: .

CDR3: ACAKEAENYGYT
J: TRBJ1-2
V: TRBV19
D: .

CDR3: ASSSLGSGNTIY
J: TRBJ1-3
V: TRBV7-2
D: .

CDR3: ASTKGITGWGNQPQH
J: TRBJ1-5
V: TRBV6-1
D: .

CDR3: ASSLGLHNYGYT
J: TRBJ1-2
V: TRBV27
D: .

CDR3: SATYASVFSYEQY
J: TRBJ2-7
V: TRBV20-1
D: .

CDR3: ASSATSGGQDTQY
J: TRBJ2-3
V: TRBV6-4
D: TRBD2

CDR3: AISRDRQSEAF
J: TRBJ1-1
V: TRBV10-3
D: .

CDR3: ASRAGTGARGTEAF
J: TRBJ1-1
V: TRBV6-1
D: TRBD1

CDR3: SARVLAGGNNEQF
J: TRBJ2-1
V: TRBV20-1
D: TRBD2

CDR3: ASSQDLWGTEAF
J: TRBJ1-1
V: TRBV4-2
D: .

CDR3: ATKRQGDSPLH
J: TRBJ1-6
V: TRBV24-1
D: .

CDR3: ASSMRRPRNTEAF
J: TRBJ1-1
V: TRBV6-1
D: .

CDR3: ASSVRLAGGDTQY
J: TRBJ2-3
V: TRBV7-8
D: TRBD2

CDR3: ASSPGPAYEQY
J: TRBJ2-7
V: TRBV6-1
D: .

CDR3: ASSEADRRSGELF
J: TRBJ2-2
V: TRBV6-1
D: TRBD1

CDR3: ASSLVGLSGANVLT
J: TRBJ2-6
V: TRBV7-9
D: .

CDR3: ASSPRVAGMNTEAF
J: TRBJ1-1
V: TRBV14
D: .

CDR3: ASNTEGVGQPQH
J: TRBJ1-5
V: TRBV25-1
D: .

CDR3: ASNGQGASTGELF
J: TRBJ2-2
V: TRBV19
D: TRBD1

CDR3: ASSTLDGQPQH
J: TRBJ1-5
V: TRBV12-3/TRBV12-4
D: .

CDR3: ASSPGRTEAF
J: TRBJ1-1
V: TRBV6-1
D: .

CDR3: SVGTRGLNTEAF
J: TRBJ1-1
V: TRBV29-1
D: TRBD1